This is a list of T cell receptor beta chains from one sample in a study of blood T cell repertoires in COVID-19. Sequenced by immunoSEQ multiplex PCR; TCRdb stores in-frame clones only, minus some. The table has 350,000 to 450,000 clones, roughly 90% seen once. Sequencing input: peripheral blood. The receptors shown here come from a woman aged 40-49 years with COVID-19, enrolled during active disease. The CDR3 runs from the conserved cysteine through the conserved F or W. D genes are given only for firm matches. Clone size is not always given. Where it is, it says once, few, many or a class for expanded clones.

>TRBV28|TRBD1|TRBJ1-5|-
TGTGCCAGCAGCACGCAGGGACAGGGGTACCAGCCCCAGCATTTT
CASSTQGQGYQPQHF
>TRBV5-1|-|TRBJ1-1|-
TGCGCCAGCGGTACAGGGACCCTCAGTGGAGCTTTCTTT
CASGTGTLSGAFF
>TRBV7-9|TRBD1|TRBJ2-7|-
TGTGCCAGCAGCTTAGCCCCAGGGGGCTCGGGCGGGGCCCTGGAGCAGTACTTC
CASSLAPGGSGGALEQYF
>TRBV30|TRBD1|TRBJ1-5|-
TGTGCCTGGAGTACAAATGTAGGGACAGGGTTTTTGGCCCAGCATTTT
CAWSTNVGTGFLAQHF
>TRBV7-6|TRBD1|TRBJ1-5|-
TGTGCCAGCAGCTTTGGTAGGGGGCGCAATCAGCCCCAGCATTTT
CASSFGRGRNQPQHF
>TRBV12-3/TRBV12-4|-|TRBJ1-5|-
TGTGCCAGCAGTTTAGCGCGGGGTCAGCCCCAGCATTTT
CASSLARGQPQHF
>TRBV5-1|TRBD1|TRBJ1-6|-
TGCGCCAGCGGGGAGACAGGGGGCTCCTCCCGGGCCCTCCACTTT
CASGETGGSSRALHF
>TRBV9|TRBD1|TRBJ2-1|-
TGTGCCAGCAGCGAACGACAGGGATTATCCTACAATGAGCAGTTCTTC
CASSERQGLSYNEQFF
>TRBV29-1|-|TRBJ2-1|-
TGCAGCGTTGTGGAGGAGACCTACAATGAGCAGTTCTTC
CSVVEETYNEQFF
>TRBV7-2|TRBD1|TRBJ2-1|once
TGTGCCAGCAGCTCCGGGTCGGACAGGCCCTACAATGAGCAGTTCTTC
CASSSGSDRPYNEQFF
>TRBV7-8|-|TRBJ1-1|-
TGTGCCAGCAGCTTAGCGCGGCGGGGGGCGAACACTGAAGCTTTCTTT
CASSLARRGANTEAFF
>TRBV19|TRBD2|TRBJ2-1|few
TGTGCCAGTAGTAGACTAGCGGGGCCGGACCCCAATGAGCAGTTCTTC
CASSRLAGPDPNEQFF
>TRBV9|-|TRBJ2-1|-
TGTGCCAGCAGCGTAGCTACCACCTTTAACAATGAGCAGTTCTTC
CASSVATTFNNEQFF
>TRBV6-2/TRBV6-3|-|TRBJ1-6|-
TGTGCCAGCAGTTCCCCAGGCATGGTTCCGGATCCCCTCCACTTT
CASSSPGMVPDPLHF
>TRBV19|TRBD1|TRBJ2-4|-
TGTGCCAGTAGTATAAATCAGGGGGCGACCAAAAACATTCAGTACTTC
CASSINQGATKNIQYF
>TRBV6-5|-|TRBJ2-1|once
TGTGCCAGCAGTTACAGGCGGGGGCTATCCTACAATGAGCAGTTCTTC
CASSYRRGLSYNEQFF
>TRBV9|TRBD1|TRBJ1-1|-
TGTGCCAGCAGCGTGGGGGGACAGGGGACTGAAGCTTTCTTT
CASSVGGQGTEAFF
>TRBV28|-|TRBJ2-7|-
TGTGCCAGCAGTAACCAGAACCTCTACGAGCAGTACTTC
CASSNQNLYEQYF
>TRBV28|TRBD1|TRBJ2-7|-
TGTGCCAGCCGGGACAGGGACGAGCAGTACTTC
CASRDRDEQYF
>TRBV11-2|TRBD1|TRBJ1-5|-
TGTGCCAGCAGCATCGACAGGGGTCGCAATCAGCCCCAGCATTTT
CASSIDRGRNQPQHF
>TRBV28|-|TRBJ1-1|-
TGTGCCAGCAGTACCAACAGGTATGAACGGACTGAAGCTTTCTTT
CASSTNRYERTEAFF
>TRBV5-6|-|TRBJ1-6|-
TGTGCCAGCGGACCCGGGGTGGCCTCCTATAATTCACCCCTCCACTTT
CASGPGVASYNSPLHF
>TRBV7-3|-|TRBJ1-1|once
TGTGCCAGCAGCTTAGAATTTAGTCGGGGGAACACTGAAGCTTTCTTT
CASSLEFSRGNTEAFF
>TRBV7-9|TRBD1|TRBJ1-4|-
TGTGCCAGCAGCTACGGGACAGCAACTAATGAAAAACTGTTTTTT
CASSYGTATNEKLFF
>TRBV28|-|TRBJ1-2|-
TGTGCCAGCAGTTTATCGGGCGGGGCCTATGGCTACACCTTC
CASSLSGGAYGYTF
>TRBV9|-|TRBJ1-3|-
TGTGCCAGCAGCGTAGACCCAGGGAGGACTGGAAACACCATATATTTT
CASSVDPGRTGNTIYF
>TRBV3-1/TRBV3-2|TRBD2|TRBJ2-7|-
TGTGCCAGCAGCCAAGGACTAGCGGCCAGCTACGAGCAGTACTTC
CASSQGLAASYEQYF
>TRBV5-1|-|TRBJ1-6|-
TGCGCCAGCAGCTTCCGGGCAGGCCACGCGCGGGATTATAATTCACCCCTCCACTTT
CASSFRAGHARDYNSPLHF
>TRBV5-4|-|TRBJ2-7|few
TGTGCCAGCAGCTCTAATAGCTACGAGCAGTACTTC
CASSSNSYEQYF
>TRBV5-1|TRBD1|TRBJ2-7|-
TGCGCCAGCAGCTTACAGGGGGGTCTGTCCTACGAGCAGTACTTC
CASSLQGGLSYEQYF
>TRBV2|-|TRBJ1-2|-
TGTGCCAGCAGCGAAGGGGACTTTAGAGATCTAGGAGGCTACACCTTC
CASSEGDFRDLGGYTF
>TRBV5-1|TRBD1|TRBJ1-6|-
TGCGCCAGCAGCCCCCGGACAGGGGGCGATAATTCACCCCTCCACTTT
CASSPRTGGDNSPLHF
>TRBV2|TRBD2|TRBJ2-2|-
TGTGCCAGCAGAGAGCGGGGTGTGAACACCGGGGAGCTGTTTTTT
CASRERGVNTGELFF
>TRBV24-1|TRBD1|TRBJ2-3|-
TGTGCCACCAGTGACCCGAGGGACAGGAGCACAGATACGCAGTATTTT
CATSDPRDRSTDTQYF
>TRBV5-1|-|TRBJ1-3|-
TGCGCCAGCAGCTTGGAAGGAGCCGGATCTGGAAACACCATATATTTT
CASSLEGAGSGNTIYF
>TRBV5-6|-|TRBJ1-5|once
TGTGCCAGCAGCTTGGCCTATGGGCAGGGGAATCAGCCCCAGCATTTT
CASSLAYGQGNQPQHF
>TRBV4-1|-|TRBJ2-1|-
TGCGCCAGCAGCCAAGTCCTCTCGAGCTCCTACAATGAGCAGTTCTTC
CASSQVLSSSYNEQFF
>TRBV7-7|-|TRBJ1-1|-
TGTGCTAGCAGCTTTTCTCCGAACACTGAAGCTTTCTTT
CASSFSPNTEAFF
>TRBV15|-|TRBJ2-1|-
TGTGCCACCAGCAGAGATTTGTATAAGCAAATCTCCTACAATGAGCAGTTCTTC
CATSRDLYKQISYNEQFF
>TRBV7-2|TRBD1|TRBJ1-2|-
TGTGCCAGCAGCCGGGACAGGCCCTCTAACTATGGCTACACCTTC
CASSRDRPSNYGYTF
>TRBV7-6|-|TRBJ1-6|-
TGTGCCAGCAGCTTAAACAGGGATTCACCCCTCCACTTT
CASSLNRDSPLHF
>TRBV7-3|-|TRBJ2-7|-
TGTGCCAGCAGCCTCCTACAGGGTCGCGAGCAGTACTTC
CASSLLQGREQYF
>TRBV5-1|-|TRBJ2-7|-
TGCGCCAGCAGCTTCGGACGGGGAACCTACGAGCAGTACTTC
CASSFGRGTYEQYF
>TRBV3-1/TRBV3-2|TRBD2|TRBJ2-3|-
TGTGCCAGCAGCCCATCGGGGGGGGATACGCAGTATTTT
CASSPSGGDTQYF
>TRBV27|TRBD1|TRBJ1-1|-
TGTGCCAGCAGTCCATCGACAGGGGTGAGAGCTTTCTTT
CASSPSTGVRAFF
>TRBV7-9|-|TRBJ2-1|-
TGTGCCAGCAGCCCTCCCGGGACACCTTACAATGAGCAGTTCTTC
CASSPPGTPYNEQFF
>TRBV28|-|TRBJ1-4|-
TGTGCCAGCAGCCCGGTTAATGAAAAACTGTTTTTT
CASSPVNEKLFF
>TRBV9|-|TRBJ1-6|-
TGTGCCAGCAGCGCTCTACAGGGTAATTCACCCCTCCACTTT
CASSALQGNSPLHF
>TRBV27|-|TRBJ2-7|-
TGTGCCAGCAGTTTAGGACAATTCTCCTACGAGCAGTACTTC
CASSLGQFSYEQYF
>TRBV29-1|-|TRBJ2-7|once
TGCAGCGTTGAAGTTCTGGGGCCAGGCCCCTACGAGCAGTACTTC
CSVEVLGPGPYEQYF
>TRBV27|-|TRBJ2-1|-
TGTGCCAGCAGGTCTTCGGTGCCTGCCGTCAATGAGCAGTTCTTC
CASRSSVPAVNEQFF
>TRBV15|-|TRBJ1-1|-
TGTGCCACCAGCAGAGAACGAGGATTTAACACTGAAGCTTTCTTT
CATSRERGFNTEAFF
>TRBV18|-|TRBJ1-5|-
TGTGCCAGCTCACCAGACGGGGGGATGGACCAGCCCCAGCATTTT
CASSPDGGMDQPQHF
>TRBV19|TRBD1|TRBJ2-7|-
TGTGCCAGTAGTGTCCTACAGGGGTGGTTATCCTACGAGCAGTACTTC
CASSVLQGWLSYEQYF